This T cell receptor (beta chain) stems from a study of cytomegalovirus exposure and HLA in healthy donors. General study points: Sequencing had likely introduced a cluster of highly shared sequence variants as an artifact. An analysis done earlier found most TCR beta V segments productive about 87% or about 30% of the time. Clonal expansion was found to be greater in HLA-associated TCR beta chains than in equally common others in a later analysis.

Researchers ran the PCR with 60 Vbeta and 13 Jbeta primers. Using immunoSEQ multiplex PCR, the repertoire was profiled, and TCRdb retains in-frame clones only, with some absent. The sample has around 130,000 clones, approximately 77% seen once. V lost 10 bases to trimming and J lost 3 bases; unmatched junction nucleotides: 6. The CDR3 is made up of 13 amino acids. Per the germline V gene, CDR1 is SEHNR and CDR2 is FQNEAQ (reference sequence). Concerning this clone: Its specificity is not known.

This sequence originates from an older woman in good health and CMV-seronegative. Sequencing was carried out using PBMCs. The chain employs TRBV7-9 and TRBJ1-1; the match to TRBD1 covers 9 bases. For the CDR3, the DNA is TGTGCCATCGGGACAGGGAAAGACACTGAAGCTTTCTTT. It encodes CAIGTGKDTEAFF.